Here is one T cell receptor beta chain with its context. The entry originates in a study of blood T cell repertoires in COVID-19. Overall study: Researchers got acute and convalescent COVID-19 samples from the United States, Italy and Spain. T cells, B-cell-depleted T cells, or PBMCs supplied cDNA or gDNA.

The V gene lost 0 bases and the J gene lost 6 bases, with 12 bases spanning the gap. There are 15 residues in the CDR3. CDR1 and CDR2 from the germline V gene are LGHDT and YNNKEL (reference sequence). As processed by the authors: Scientists estimated how many nucleated cells there were by amplifying reference gene primers. Sequencing used immunoSEQ multiplex PCR; TCRdb keeps in-frame clones, though not all of them. D and trimming were read from the DNA, whereas the V and J calls and clone size are those reported in that table. The data show 270,000 or so clones, around nine tenths seen once. This sequence was found in a man between 40 and 49 years old with active or convalescent COVID-19. The chain joins TRBV3-1 (or the pseudogene TRBV3-2) to TRBJ1-5; possible D gene TRBD1, 6 bases. Sequencing was performed on peripheral blood. The CDR3 protein is CASSQDYREGQPQHF. The CDR3 DNA reads TGTGCCAGCAGCCAAGATTACAGGGAGGGTCAGCCCCAGCATTTT.